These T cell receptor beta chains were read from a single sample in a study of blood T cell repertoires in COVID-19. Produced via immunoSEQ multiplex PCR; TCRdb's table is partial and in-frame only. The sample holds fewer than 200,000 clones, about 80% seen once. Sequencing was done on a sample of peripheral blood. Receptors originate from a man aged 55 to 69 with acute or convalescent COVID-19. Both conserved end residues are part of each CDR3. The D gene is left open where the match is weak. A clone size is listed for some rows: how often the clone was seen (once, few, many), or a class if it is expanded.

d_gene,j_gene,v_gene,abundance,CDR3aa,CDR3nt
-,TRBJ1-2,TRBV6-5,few,CASSYSQAGYGYTF,TGTGCCAGCAGTTACTCGCAGGCAGGGTATGGCTACACCTTC
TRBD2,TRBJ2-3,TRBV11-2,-,CASSLQGLAGGDTQYF,TGTGCCAGCAGCTTACAGGGACTAGCGGGGGGAGATACGCAGTATTTT
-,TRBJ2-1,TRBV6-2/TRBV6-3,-,CASSLDGNYNEQFF,TGTGCCAGCAGCCTAGACGGGAACTACAATGAGCAGTTCTTC
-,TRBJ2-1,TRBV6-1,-,CASSEFQGGGGRRDEQFF,TGTGCCAGCAGTGAATTCCAAGGTGGGGGGGGGCGCAGGGATGAGCAGTTCTTC
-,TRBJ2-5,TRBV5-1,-,CASSELGGETQYF,TGCGCCAGCAGCGAACTGGGGGGAGAGACCCAGTACTTC
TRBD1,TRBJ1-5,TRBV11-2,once,CASSLGTGGFGQPQHF,TGTGCCAGCAGCTTGGGGACAGGGGGTTTTGGACAGCCCCAGCATTTT
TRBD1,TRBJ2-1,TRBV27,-,CASSWDSRNEQFF,TGTGCCAGCTCCTGGGACAGCCGCAATGAGCAGTTCTTC
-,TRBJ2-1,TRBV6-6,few,CASSYSSGSGSNEQFF,TGTGCCAGCAGTTACTCATCTGGGTCGGGGTCCAATGAGCAGTTCTTC
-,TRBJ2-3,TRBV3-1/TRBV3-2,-,CASSQAPYTDTQYF,TGTGCCAGCAGCCAAGCCCCCTACACAGATACGCAGTATTTT
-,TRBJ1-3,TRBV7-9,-,CASRSNKGEVGNTIYF,TGTGCCAGCAGGTCAAACAAGGGGGAAGTCGGAAACACCATATATTTT
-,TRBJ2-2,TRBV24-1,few,CATSEGQLETGELFF,TGTGCCACCAGTGAGGGGCAGCTCGAGACCGGGGAGCTGTTTTTT
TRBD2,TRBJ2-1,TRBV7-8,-,CASSFRLAGSFNEQFF,TGTGCCAGCAGCTTCCGACTAGCGGGTTCCTTCAATGAGCAGTTCTTC
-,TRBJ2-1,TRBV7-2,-,CASSHPNNEQFF,TGTGCCAGCAGCCATCCCAACAATGAGCAGTTCTTC
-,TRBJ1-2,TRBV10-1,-,CASSDGRWETANYGYTF,TGCGCCAGCAGTGATGGGAGGTGGGAAACGGCTAACTATGGCTACACCTTC
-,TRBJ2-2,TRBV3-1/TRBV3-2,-,CASSQVTGELFF,TGTGCCAGCAGCCAAGTAACCGGGGAGCTGTTTTTT
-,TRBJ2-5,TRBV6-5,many,CASSYSLFETQYF,TGTGCCAGCAGTTATTCCCTTTTCGAGACCCAGTACTTC
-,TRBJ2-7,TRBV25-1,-,CASSVPGAHEQYF,TGTGCCAGCAGTGTCCCGGGAGCCCACGAGCAGTACTTC
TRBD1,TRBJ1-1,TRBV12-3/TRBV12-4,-,CASRPTGGTEAFF,TGTGCCAGCAGACCTACAGGGGGAACTGAAGCTTTCTTT
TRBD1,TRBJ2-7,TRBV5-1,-,CASSGTGTGGGEQYF,TGCGCCAGCAGCGGTACCGGGACAGGGGGCGGCGAGCAGTACTTC
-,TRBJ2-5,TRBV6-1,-,CASSEVGGLQETQYF,TGTGCCAGCAGTGAAGTGGGGGGGCTCCAAGAGACCCAGTACTTC
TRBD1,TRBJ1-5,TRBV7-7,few,CASSSLTGAPKNQPQHF,TGTGCTAGCAGCTCCTTAACAGGGGCCCCTAAAAATCAGCCCCAGCATTTT
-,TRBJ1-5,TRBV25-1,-,CASSGHGHNQPQHF,TGTGCCAGCAGTGGGCACGGACACAATCAGCCCCAGCATTTT
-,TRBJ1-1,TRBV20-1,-,CSGNRGQAFF,TGCAGTGGAAACCGAGGTCAAGCTTTCTTT
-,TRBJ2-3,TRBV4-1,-,CASSQSSGTDTQYF,TGCGCCAGCAGCCAATCTAGCGGCACAGATACGCAGTATTTT
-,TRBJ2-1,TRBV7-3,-,CASSTPLVEGYRGYNEQFF,TGTGCCAGCAGCACCCCACTAGTAGAGGGGTATAGGGGGTACAATGAGCAGTTCTTC
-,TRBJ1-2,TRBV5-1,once,CASSLATGYGYTF,TGCGCCAGCAGCTTGGCAACAGGGTATGGCTACACCTTC
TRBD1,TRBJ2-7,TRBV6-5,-,CASSYSGTVSSYEQYF,TGTGCCAGCAGTTACTCTGGGACAGTGAGCTCCTACGAGCAGTACTTC
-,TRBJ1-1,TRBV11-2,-,CASSLSRLNTEAFF,TGTGCCAGCAGCTTATCCCGGTTGAACACTGAAGCTTTCTTT
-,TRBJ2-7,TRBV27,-,CASSSNRYSYEQYF,TGTGCCAGCAGTTCTAACCGGTACTCCTACGAGCAGTACTTC
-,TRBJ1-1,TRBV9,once,CASSVGGTRLNTEAFF,TGTGCCAGCAGCGTAGGGGGGACTAGGTTGAACACTGAAGCTTTCTTT
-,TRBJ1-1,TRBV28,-,CASSSAGMNTEAFF,TGTGCCAGCAGTTCAGCAGGGATGAACACTGAAGCTTTCTTT
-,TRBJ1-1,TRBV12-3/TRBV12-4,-,CASSWGVGTEAFF,TGTGCCAGCAGTTGGGGGGTGGGCACTGAAGCTTTCTTT
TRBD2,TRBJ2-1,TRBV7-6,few,CASSSGTSGGSGPFF,TGTGCCAGCAGCAGCGGGACTAGCGGTGGCAGTGGGCCGTTCTTC
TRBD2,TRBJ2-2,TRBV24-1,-,CATSDRDVTSGRAPGELFF,TGTGCCACCAGTGACCGCGATGTGACTAGCGGGAGGGCCCCCGGGGAGCTGTTTTTT
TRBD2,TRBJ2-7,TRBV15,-,CATSGTSGGYEQYF,TGTGCCACCAGCGGGACTAGCGGGGGTTACGAGCAGTACTTC
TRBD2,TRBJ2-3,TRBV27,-,CAAGLADSTDTQYF,TGTGCCGCTGGACTAGCGGATAGCACAGATACGCAGTATTTT
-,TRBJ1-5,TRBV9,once,CARTIGGKRGNQPQHF,TGTGCCAGGACAATTGGAGGGAAACGGGGCAATCAGCCCCAGCATTTT
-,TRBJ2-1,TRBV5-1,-,CASSHSGNNEQFF,TGCGCCAGCAGTCATAGCGGAAACAATGAGCAGTTCTTC
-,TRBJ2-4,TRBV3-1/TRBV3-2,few,CASSLKGEAKNIQYF,TGTGCCAGCAGCCTGAAAGGGGAAGCCAAAAACATTCAGTACTTC
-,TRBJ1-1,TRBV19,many,CASSQGLMNTEAFF,TGTGCCAGTAGTCAGGGACTGATGAACACTGAAGCTTTCTTT
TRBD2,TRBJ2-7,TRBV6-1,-,CASSEAMTSGRLTYEQYF,TGTGCCAGCAGTGAAGCGATGACTAGCGGGAGACTAACCTACGAGCAGTACTTC
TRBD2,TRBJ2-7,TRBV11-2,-,CASSPLAGVGEQYF,TGTGCCAGCAGCCCCCTAGCGGGAGTGGGTGAGCAGTACTTC
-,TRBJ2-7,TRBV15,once,CATSRGTEGRPYF,TGTGCCACCAGCAGAGGTACGGAGGGCAGGCCGTACTTC
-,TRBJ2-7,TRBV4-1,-,CASSQGPGLSSVEQYF,TGCGCCAGCAGCCAGGGACCAGGACTATCCTCTGTCGAGCAGTACTTC
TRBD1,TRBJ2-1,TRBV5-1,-,CASQTSGQGYSHEQFF,TGCGCCAGCCAGACGTCAGGACAGGGGTACTCACATGAGCAGTTCTTC
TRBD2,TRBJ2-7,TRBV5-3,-,CARSLGLAGVSYEQYF,TGTGCCAGAAGCTTGGGACTAGCGGGAGTGTCCTACGAGCAGTACTTC
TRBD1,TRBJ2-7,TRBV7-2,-,CASSFNRGRGEQYF,TGTGCCAGCAGCTTTAACAGGGGAAGGGGCGAGCAGTACTTC
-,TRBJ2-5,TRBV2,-,CASCERGETQYF,TGTGCCAGCTGTGAACGGGGAGAGACCCAGTACTTC
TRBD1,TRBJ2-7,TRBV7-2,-,CASSSGQVYSYEQYF,TGTGCCAGCAGCTCGGGACAGGTATACTCCTACGAGCAGTACTTC
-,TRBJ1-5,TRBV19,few,CASSIDPGVPNSQPQHF,TGTGCCAGTAGTATAGACCCAGGGGTCCCGAATAGTCAGCCCCAGCATTTT